The next 11 T cell receptor beta chains were all read from a single sample in a study of T cells expressing NK-cell markers. From its re-call of the 5' RACE reads, TCRdb lists each CDR3 protein once, without DNA. This repertoire includes 120,000 to 150,000 distinct CDR3 sequences. What was sequenced was blood T cells: a sorted CD56 or NKG2C T cell subset, CD4+ or CD8+ T cells, or bulk PBMC T cells (not recorded which). These receptors originate from a man between 18 and 35 years old in good health.

This chain uses TRBV14 with TRBJ2-7; with no DNA, the TCRdb D assignment of TRBD2 cannot be verified. Germline V gene lookup returns CDR1 SGHDN and CDR2 FVKESK. This CDR3 has 14 residues. This CDR3 reads CASTGTSGTYEQYF.

The genes are TRBV7-2 and TRBJ2-7; the TCRdb D gene call, TRBD1, has no DNA to confirm it. CDR1 is SGHTA and CDR2 is FQGNSA in the germline V gene. The CDR3 spans 15 residues. CDR3 loop: CASSLVLGALDEQYF.

V usage is TRBV19 and J usage is TRBJ1-1; TCRdb outputs TRBD1, but without DNA this stays unchecked. Germline CDR1 reads LNHDA; CDR2 reads SQIVND (reference sequence). This CDR3 is 13 amino acids long. The CDR3 sequence: CASNQGVSTEAFF.

V usage is TRBV5-5 and J usage is TRBJ2-2. The CDR3 totals 15 residues. Germline V gives CDR1 SGHKS, CDR2 YYEKEE (reference sequence). CDR3: CASSPLNANTGELFF.

The rearrangement uses TRBV28 and TRBJ2-3. Germline CDR1 reads MDHEN; CDR2 reads SYDVKM. The CDR3 covers 13 residues. The CDR3 is CASSLLAGDTQYF.

This chain links TRBV30 with TRBJ1-1. This CDR3 has 13 residues. Germline values: CDR1 GTSNPN, CDR2 SVGIG (reference sequence). The CDR3 protein is CAWTASMNTEAFF.

The V gene is TRBV4-1, the J gene TRBJ2-2; TCRdb picks TRBD2, but there is no DNA to check that call. This CDR3 is built from 17 residues. CDR1 MGHRA and CDR2 YSYEKL come from the germline V gene. The CDR3 sequence is CASSHHGTSGNTGELFF.

The chain is built from TRBV19 and TRBJ2-2; checking the TCRdb D call of TRBD2 is not possible without DNA. The length of the CDR3 is 15 residues. CDR1 is LNHDA, CDR2 SQIVND, per germline (reference sequence). CDR3 region: CASRLGGSGAGELFF.

V gene TRBV29-1 combines with J gene TRBJ2-7; TCRdb outputs TRBD1, but without DNA this stays unchecked. This CDR3 comprises 14 residues. Germline V CDR1 and CDR2: SQVTM, ANQGSEA. CDR3 region: CSVELPDSSYEQYF.

This sequence joins TRBV28 and TRBJ1-2; TCRdb proposes TRBD1, but this gene call is untestable without DNA. Germline lookup yields CDR1 MDHEN and CDR2 SYDVKM. The CDR3 contains 15 residues. This CDR3 is CASSEDTSTNYGYTF.

This chain connects TRBV11-2 to TRBJ2-5. This CDR3 comprises 14 residues. The germline CDR1 and CDR2 sequences are SGHAT and FQNNGV. The CDR3: CASSLDQLGETQYF.